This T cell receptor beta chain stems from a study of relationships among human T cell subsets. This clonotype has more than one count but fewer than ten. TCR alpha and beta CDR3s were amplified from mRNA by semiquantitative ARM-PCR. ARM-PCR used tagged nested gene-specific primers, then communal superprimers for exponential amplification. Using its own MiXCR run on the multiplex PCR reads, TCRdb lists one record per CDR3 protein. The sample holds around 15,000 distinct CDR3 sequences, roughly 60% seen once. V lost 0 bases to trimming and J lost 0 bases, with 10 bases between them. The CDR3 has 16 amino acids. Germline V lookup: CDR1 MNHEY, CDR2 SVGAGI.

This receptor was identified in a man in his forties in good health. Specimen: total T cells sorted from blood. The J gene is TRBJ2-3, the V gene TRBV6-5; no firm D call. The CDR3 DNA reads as TGTGCCAGCAGTTACTCGAGTCTTCGGAGCACAGATACGCAGTATTTT. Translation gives CASSYSSLRSTDTQYF.